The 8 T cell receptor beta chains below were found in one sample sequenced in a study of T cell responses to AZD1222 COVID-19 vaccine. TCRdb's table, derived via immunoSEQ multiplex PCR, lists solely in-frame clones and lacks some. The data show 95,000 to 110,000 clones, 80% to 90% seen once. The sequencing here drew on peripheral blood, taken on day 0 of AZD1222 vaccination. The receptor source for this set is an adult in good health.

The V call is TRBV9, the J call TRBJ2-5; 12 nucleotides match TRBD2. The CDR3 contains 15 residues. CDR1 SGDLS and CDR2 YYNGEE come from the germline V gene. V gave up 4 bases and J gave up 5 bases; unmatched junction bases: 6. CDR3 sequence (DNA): TGTGCCAGCAGCCCAGGACTAGCGGGACGGGAGACCCAGTACTTC. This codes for CASSPGLAGRETQYF.

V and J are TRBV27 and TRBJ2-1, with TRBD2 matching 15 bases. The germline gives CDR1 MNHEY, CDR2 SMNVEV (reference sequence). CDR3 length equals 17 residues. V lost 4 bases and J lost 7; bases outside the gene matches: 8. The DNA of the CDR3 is TGTGCCAGCAGTTCCCCCCTAGGGACTAGCGGGAGGAATGAGCAGTTCTTC. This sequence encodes CASSSPLGTSGRNEQFF.

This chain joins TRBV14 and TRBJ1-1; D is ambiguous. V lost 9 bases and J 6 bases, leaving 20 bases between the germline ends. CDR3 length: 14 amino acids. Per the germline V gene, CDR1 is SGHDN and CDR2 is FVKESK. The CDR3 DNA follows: TGTGCCAGGACCTACAGCCCTTTGATGCCTGAAGCTTTCTTT. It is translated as CARTYSPLMPEAFF.

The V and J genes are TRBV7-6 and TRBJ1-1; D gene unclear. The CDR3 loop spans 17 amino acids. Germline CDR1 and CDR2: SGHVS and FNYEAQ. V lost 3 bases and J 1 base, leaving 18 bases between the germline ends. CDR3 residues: CASSLYIKELENTEAFF. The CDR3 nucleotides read TGTGCCAGCAGCTTGTATATAAAGGAGTTGGAGAACACTGAAGCTTTCTTT.

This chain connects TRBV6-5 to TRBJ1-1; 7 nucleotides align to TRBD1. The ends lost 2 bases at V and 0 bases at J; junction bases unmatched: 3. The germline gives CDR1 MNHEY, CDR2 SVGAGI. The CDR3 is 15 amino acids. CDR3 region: CASSYGTALNTEAFF. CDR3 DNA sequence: TGTGCCAGCAGTTACGGGACAGCCCTGAACACTGAAGCTTTCTTT.

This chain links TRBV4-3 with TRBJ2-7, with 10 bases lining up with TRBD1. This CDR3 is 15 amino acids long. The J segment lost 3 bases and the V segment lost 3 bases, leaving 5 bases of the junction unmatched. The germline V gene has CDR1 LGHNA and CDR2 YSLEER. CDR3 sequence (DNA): TGCGCCAGCAGCCAGGGGGGGACAGGGGACTACGAGCAGTACTTC. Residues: CASSQGGTGDYEQYF.

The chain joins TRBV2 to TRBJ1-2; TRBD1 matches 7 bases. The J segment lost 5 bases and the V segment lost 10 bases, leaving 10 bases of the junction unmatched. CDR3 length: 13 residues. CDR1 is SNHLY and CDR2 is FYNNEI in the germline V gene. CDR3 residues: CATRGGGRYGYTF. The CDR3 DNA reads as TGTGCCACCCGGGGAGGGGGCCGGTATGGCTACACCTTC.

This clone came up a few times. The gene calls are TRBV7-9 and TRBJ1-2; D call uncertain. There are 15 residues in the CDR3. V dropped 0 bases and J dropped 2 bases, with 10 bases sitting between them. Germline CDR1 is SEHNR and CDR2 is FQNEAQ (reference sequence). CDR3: CASSLALDGNYGYTF. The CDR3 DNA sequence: TGTGCCAGCAGCTTAGCGTTGGACGGGAACTATGGCTACACCTTC.